Sequencing of this T cell receptor (beta chain) was carried out in a study of T cell clonotyping in hematopoietic cell transplantation (dated by TCRdb to 2020 to 2022). General notes on the study: Pretransplant recipient samples were obtained after cytoreduction. The study collected approximately 130 blood samples from approximately 40 consecutive transplant recipients and their related donors. Patients were recruited between September 2015 and January 2017 and followed until late 2020 or death.

This sample's time point label indicates: recipient sample about 28 days before transplant, after cytoreduction. Blood samples were obtained from recipients approximately 28 days before transplant and at days 30, 100 and 180 after transplant. Nuclei Lysis Solution was used to extract genomic DNA from fresh or cryopreserved unfractionated peripheral blood mononuclear cells. This clone was seen more than once but under ten times. This receptor's antigen is unknown. Base qualities were left out, and no much larger clone turns up one base away. With the immunoSEQ assay, which is a bias-controlled multiplex PCR relying on V- and J-specific primers, TCR beta CDR3 regions were amplified from genomic DNA. In a second PCR step, the CDR3 amplicons were tagged with a proprietary barcode plus Illumina adapter sequences. An Illumina MiSeq instrument was used for sequencing of the CDR3 libraries. Regarding the original processing steps: Export and quality control were done with immunoSEQ Analyzer 3.0, while downstream analyses used R Bioconductor and Immunarch. Only productive rearrangements in the normalized downsampled data set were used to calculate repertoire metrics. Clonotypes larger than 5 templates in the normalized cohort were defined as pathologically expanded. Repertoire diversity was measured with the Inverse Simpson Index. The non-normalized data set was used for CMV-specificity analyses so that all clonotypes could be captured. Here the immuneACCESS table is served through TCRdb, limited to in-frame sequences with V and J called. Missing clones are a known gap in these copies; in checked studies unresolved V genes cover under half, and the rest lacks a known reason. The V and J calls and clone size are taken from that table; D and trimming were inferred from the DNA. The sample yields under 35,000 clones; approximately 77% were counted once. Around 6.3% of the sample rests with the top ten.

The paper's findings and limits, for the study overall: Donor and pretransplant recipient Inverse Simpson Index values predicted broader posttransplant TCR repertoire diversity. Just a small fraction of recipient repertoires overlapped with donor repertoires, and more than 95% appeared de novo at the given depth. The sample size was limited, and CD4 and CD8 repertoire contributions could not be separated because cells were not sorted. After transplant, TCR diversity in recipients dropped, and pathologically expanded clonotypes climbed progressively between day 30 and day 180.

CDR1 and CDR2 were assigned from the germline V gene as MNHEY and SVGAGI. V is clipped by 6 bases and J by 6 bases, and the sequence between their germline boundaries is 20 bases long. From its cysteine to its phenylalanine, the CDR3 spans 15 amino acids. Only the CDR3 part of the read is kept: 45 bases, read in frame from the first base. This chain is built from TRBV6-5 and TRBJ1-2; the best D guess is TRBD1, with 6 bases matching. The sample was peripheral blood mononuclear cells, taken before stem cell transplant. This clonotype was obtained from a man over 45 with myelodysplastic syndrome. Some clones in this sample may be carry-over from other donors' samples. The CDR3 protein sequence reads: CASSLGQPLKDGYTF. At the DNA level, the sequence is TGTGCCAGCAGCCTCGGACAGCCCCTTAAGGATGGCTACACCTTC.